This TCR beta chain is from a study of Graves' ophthalmopathy and Graves' hyperthyroidism. Researchers took RNA transcripts and amplified TCR beta CDR3 regions from them. HTBI primers served in a first-round RT-PCR, which a second-round multiplex PCR followed. In TCRdb, the multiplex PCR reads were re-called with MiXCR into one record per CDR3 protein. The sample shows over a million distinct CDR3 sequences, about two fifths of them seen only once. As concerns this clonotype: The target antigen is unknown. A single base separates this from a much larger clone, so it may be a read error. Because the CDR3 is missing its conserved closing phenylalanine or tryptophan, this is likely a read error.

Study-level points and caveats: Blood contained most expanded thyroid clonotypes exceeding 0.001 frequency.

Sequencing input: peripheral blood or thyroid tissue (not recorded which). The receptor was derived from an adult man with Graves' hyperthyroidism.

Here the CDR3 reads CASSGETGFYEQYL. The CDR3 DNA follows: TGTGCCAGCAGTGGCGAGACAGGATTCTACGAGCAGTACCTC. This sequence joins TRBV7-8 and TRBJ2-7; D is perhaps TRBD1 (6 bases). Germline V gene data show CDR1 as SGHVS and CDR2 as FQNEAQ. The CDR3 is made up of 14 amino acids. With 6 bases removed from V and 3 bases from J, the gap between germline ends came to 15 bases.